This T cell receptor beta chain originates from a study of T-cell reconstitution after alpha-beta-depleted transplantation in children. V was shortened by 4 bases and J by 2 bases, with 21 bases between the two germline ends. The germline gives CDR1 MGHRA, CDR2 YSYEKL. The CDR3 consists of 17 residues. This clonotype was observed a few times. Library preparation (for TCRbeta) was performed with unique molecular identifiers. TCRdb passed the PCR reads through MiXCR, listing each CDR3 protein once. The sample lists a few hundred thousand distinct CDR3 sequences; approximately 20% were seen once. This receptor was identified in a male patient younger than 18 who had a stem cell transplant for acute lymphoblastic leukemia, so the T cells may come from the graft donor. Specimen: PBMCs, mostly from graft donor cells, collected 180 days after TCRalphabeta/CD19-depleted stem cell transplant. The rearrangement joins TRBV4-1 to TRBJ2-7, with TRBD2 as a possible D gene (6 bases). Here the CDR3 DNA reads TGCGCCAGCAGCCCCTTAACGTGGGGCGCGGGGACCTACGAGCAGTACTTC. Translated, it gives CASSPLTWGAGTYEQYF.